Below are 18 T cell receptor beta chains sequenced from a single sample in a study of PD-1 blockade in classical Hodgkin lymphoma. TCRdb's table, derived via immunoSEQ multiplex PCR, lists solely in-frame clones and lacks some. The table includes roughly 30,000 clones, 70% to 85% detected once. The time point here: cycle 4 day 1 (C4D1), after less than seven weeks of nivolumab. Each patient experienced a relapse that followed autologous stem cell transplantation, and brentuximab vedotin exposure varied. Researchers used magnetic negative selection to pull out pure CD4+ T cells from thawed PBMCs. Sequenced material: CD4+ T cells from blood, taken before the fourth cycle of nivolumab. The receptor set was obtained from a human donor with classical Hodgkin lymphoma.

The chain has TRBV14 and TRBJ2-5; 11 nucleotides line up with TRBD2. Germline CDR1 and CDR2: SGHDN and FVKESK. Losses at the gene ends were 2 bases for V and 5 bases for J; bases not matched to a gene: 4. The CDR3 is 15 residues long. The CDR3 DNA sequence: TGTGCCAGCAGCCAATTACTAGCGGGGGTGGAGACCCAGTACTTC. Translated, it gives CASSQLLAGVETQYF.

The rearrangement joins TRBV27 to TRBJ1-2; TRBD1 matches 7 bases. Germline-derived CDR1 and CDR2 are MNHEY and SMNVEV (reference sequence). The length of the CDR3 is 15 residues. V lost 8 bases to trimming and J lost 6 bases; unmatched junction nucleotides: 15. The CDR3 nucleotides are TGTGCCAGCGGGCTCCGACAGGGATTCCTCGATGGCTACACCTTC. Protein product: CASGLRQGFLDGYTF.

The genes are TRBV11-1 and TRBJ2-7; 7 nucleotides match TRBD1. Germline V gene sequence: CDR1 SGHAT, CDR2 FQDESV (reference sequence). With V trimmed by 8 bases and J by 0 bases, 4 bases remained unmatched. The CDR3 contains 13 residues. Here the CDR3 reads CASGDSSSYEQYF. CDR3 nucleotide sequence: TGTGCCAGCGGGGACAGTTCCTCCTACGAGCAGTACTTC.

The chain has TRBV5-1 and TRBJ2-7, with TRBD1 matching 11 bases. Germline-derived CDR1 and CDR2 are SGHRS and YFSETQ. With 6 bases clipped from V and 2 bases from J, the junction kept 4 bases outside the gene matches. The CDR3 is 14 residues long. CDR3 sequence reads: CASTGQGATYEQYF. In DNA form, the CDR3 reads TGCGCCAGCACAGGACAGGGGGCCACCTACGAGCAGTACTTC.

This clone was seen only a few times. This chain links TRBV6-6 with TRBJ2-7; 8 positions match TRBD2. Unmatched junction bases numbered 5, after V lost 8 bases and J lost 2 bases. CDR3 length: 13 residues. In germline, CDR1 is MNHNY, CDR2 SVGAGI (reference sequence). The CDR3 sequence: CASWGLGAYEQYF. CDR3 DNA: TGTGCCAGCTGGGGACTAGGAGCCTACGAGCAGTACTTC.

The genes are TRBV30 and TRBJ2-3; 10 nucleotides align to TRBD2. With V trimmed by 3 bases and J by 4 bases, 10 bases remained unmatched. Germline values: CDR1 GTSNPN, CDR2 SVGIG (reference sequence). This CDR3 comprises 16 residues. CDR3 in amino acids: CAWRGGLAGVADTQYF. CDR3 in DNA: TGTGCCTGGAGGGGAGGCCTAGCGGGAGTGGCAGATACGCAGTATTTT.

This clone has only one observation. This chain uses TRBV19 with TRBJ2-7; D is unclear. The ends were cut back, 5 bases at V and 0 bases at J, with 17 bases in the middle. This CDR3 spans 16 amino acids. From germline, CDR1 is LNHDA and CDR2 SQIVND (reference sequence). The CDR3 region has the DNA TGTGCCAGTAGTGTTTACGGCCGTTCGAGCTCCTACGAGCAGTACTTC. It yields the protein CASSVYGRSSSYEQYF. Drawing the rest from reference TRBV19 and TRBJ2-7, the complete variable domain is DGGITQSPKYLFRKEGQNVTLSCEQNLNHDAMYWYRQDPGQGLRLIYYSQIVNDFQKGDIAEGYSVSREKKESFPLTVTSAQKNPTAFYLCASSVYGRSSSYEQYFGPGTRLTVT.

J is TRBJ1-2 and V is TRBV5-4; TRBD1 agrees at 8 bases. From germline, CDR1 is SGHNT and CDR2 YYREEE (reference sequence). With V trimmed by 2 bases and J by 2 bases, 8 bases remained unmatched. This CDR3 is 16 amino acids long. Here the CDR3 reads CASSFGAGGANYGYTF. Written as DNA, the CDR3 is TGTGCCAGCAGCTTTGGGGCAGGGGGCGCGAACTATGGCTACACCTTC.

This clone has only one observation. This chain joins TRBV6-5 and TRBJ2-7; possibly TRBD2 for D (6 bases). From germline, CDR1 is MNHEY and CDR2 SVGAGI. This CDR3 comprises 13 residues. V was trimmed by 6 bases and J by 0 bases, leaving 9 bases between them. The CDR3, as DNA: TGTGCCAGCAGACGGGGGTACTCCTACGAGCAGTACTTC. It is translated as CASRRGYSYEQYF.

The rearrangement uses TRBV5-1 and TRBJ1-1; D not resolved. Looked up from germline, CDR1 is SGHRS and CDR2 is YFSETQ. The V end was cut by 1 base, the J end by 1 base, with 5 bases between. The CDR3 runs to 13 residues. The CDR3 is CASSLIENTEAFF. CDR3 sequence (DNA): TGCGCCAGCAGCTTGATCGAGAACACTGAAGCTTTCTTT.

The rearrangement uses TRBV18 and TRBJ1-1; 7 bases fit TRBD1. Germline-derived CDR1 and CDR2 are KGHSH and LQKENI. The CDR3 has 14 amino acids. V dropped 1 base and J dropped 3; count of bases not matched to a gene: 2. The DNA of the CDR3 is TGTGCCAGCTCACCACGTCAGGGGGACACTGAAGCTTTCTTT. Translating gives CASSPRQGDTEAFF.

The rearrangement joins TRBV25-1 to TRBJ2-7; D not resolved. The V and J ends lost 3 bases and 7 bases respectively, with 10 bases between them. The CDR3 consists of 12 residues. Looked up from germline, CDR1 is MGHDK and CDR2 is SYGVNS. The CDR3 sequence: CASSDWGREQYF. The DNA for the CDR3 is TGTGCCAGCAGTGATTGGGGAAGGGAGCAGTACTTC.

The chain uses TRBV5-6 and TRBJ1-5; possible D gene TRBD1, 6 bases. CDR3 length: 13 residues. The V gene's germline CDR1 is SGHDT and CDR2 YYEEEE. V lost 1 base, J lost 11 bases, and 13 bases lay in between. The CDR3 DNA sequence: TGTGCCAGCAGCTTGCGGGACACGGCGGCCCAGCATTTT. It specifies CASSLRDTAAQHF.

The chain couples TRBV18 to TRBJ1-4; a weak D match, TRBD1 (6 bases). V gave up 3 bases and J gave up 6 bases, with 17 bases separating them. The CDR3 has 16 residues. Germline CDR1 reads KGHSH; CDR2 reads LQKENI. The CDR3 region is CASSPQTGPRDEKLFF. CDR3 DNA sequence: TGTGCCAGCTCACCGCAAACAGGGCCCAGAGATGAAAAACTGTTTTTT.

This chain uses TRBV6-6 with TRBJ2-1; perhaps D is TRBD1 or TRBD2 (5 bases each). CDR1 is MNHNY, CDR2 SVGAGI, per germline (reference sequence). CDR3 length: 14 residues. V was clipped by 2 bases and J by 7 bases, with 12 bases between them. CDR3 DNA: TGTGCCAGCAGTTACCGAGGGGAGAAGAATGAGCAGTTCTTC. Translated: CASSYRGEKNEQFF.

The rearrangement links TRBV5-1 to TRBJ2-5; D is perhaps TRBD2 (5 bases). Deletions cut 3 bases from V and 10 bases from J, with 25 bases between. This CDR3 is built from 16 residues. The germline gives CDR1 SGHRS, CDR2 YFSETQ. CDR3 DNA: TGCGCCAGCAGCTCCCCGAGCCGGGGTGGCTTGGGCAACCAGTACTTC. It specifies CASSSPSRGGLGNQYF.

V gene TRBV19 combines with J gene TRBJ2-6; no clear D gene. The CDR3 runs to 16 residues. Germline assignment: CDR1 LNHDA and CDR2 SQIVND (reference sequence). Deletions cut 7 bases from V and 0 bases from J, with 13 bases between. CDR3 amino acids: CASTHRYSSGANVLTF. The CDR3 bases are TGTGCCAGTACCCATCGATACAGCTCTGGGGCCAACGTCCTGACTTTC. Full variable domain (missing parts from reference TRBV19 and TRBJ2-6): DGGITQSPKYLFRKEGQNVTLSCEQNLNHDAMYWYRQDPGQGLRLIYYSQIVNDFQKGDIAEGYSVSREKKESFPLTVTSAQKNPTAFYLCASTHRYSSGANVLTFGAGSRLTVL.

The rearrangement joins TRBV7-8 to TRBJ1-4; 8 bases align to TRBD1. J was trimmed by 5 bases and V by 5 bases; bases with no gene match: 7. The CDR3 consists of 15 residues. Germline lookup yields CDR1 SGHVS and CDR2 FQNEAQ. In nucleotides, the CDR3 is TGTGCCAGCAGCCAAACGCGGACAGGGAATGAAAAACTGTTTTTT. Residues: CASSQTRTGNEKLFF.